The rows below give T cell receptor beta chains drawn from one sample of a study of T cell responses to AZD1222 COVID-19 vaccine. Clones were read by immunoSEQ multiplex PCR, and TCRdb kept only the in-frame ones, dropping some. Of over 110,000 clones listed, almost 90% were seen once; the top ten hold around 1.6%. Sequences were derived from peripheral blood, sampled 28 days after the second AZD1222 dose. Receptor source: an adult who received the AZD1222 COVID-19 vaccine. Both conserved end residues are part of each CDR3. A D gene is named only where the DNA matches it firmly. Expanded clones are given a class, and other clones once, few, many or no size at all.

d_call,v_call,j_call,clone_size,cdr3_aa,cdr3_nt
TRBD2,TRBV28,TRBJ2-5,-,CASSLAGNQETQYF,TGTGCCAGTTCACTAGCGGGGAACCAAGAGACCCAGTACTTC
-,TRBV7-3,TRBJ2-1,-,CASSHDLTGAGQFF,TGTGCCAGCAGCCACGACCTAACGGGAGCGGGGCAGTTCTTC
TRBD1,TRBV30,TRBJ1-6,-,CAWRRTGWNSPLHF,TGTGCCTGGAGGAGGACAGGGTGGAATTCACCCCTCCACTTT
TRBD1,TRBV19,TRBJ1-6,-,CASSIGQGVPNSPLHF,TGTGCCAGTAGTATCGGACAGGGAGTTCCTAATTCACCCCTCCACTTT
TRBD1,TRBV2,TRBJ2-4,medium-sized,CASSPGGGKNIQYF,TGTGCCAGCAGTCCAGGGGGTGGCAAAAACATTCAGTACTTC
TRBD2,TRBV5-1,TRBJ2-7,few,CASSLGLAGSYEQYF,TGCGCCAGCAGCCTGGGACTAGCGGGGTCCTACGAGCAGTACTTC
TRBD2,TRBV4-1,TRBJ2-1,-,CASSPSGRAEQFF,TGCGCCAGCAGCCCTTCCGGGAGGGCAGAGCAGTTCTTC
-,TRBV11-2,TRBJ1-2,-,CASSLGGVGFSGYTF,TGTGCCAGCAGCTTGGGGGGGGTTGGGTTCTCTGGCTACACCTTC
-,TRBV5-1,TRBJ1-1,-,CASSLGLTLTEAFF,TGCGCCAGCAGCTTGGGGCTAACGCTCACTGAAGCTTTCTTT
-,TRBV19,TRBJ2-2,-,CASRGPLDTGELFF,TGTGCCAGTAGAGGGCCCTTGGACACCGGGGAGCTGTTTTTT
-,TRBV6-5,TRBJ1-5,-,CASSRDGINQPQHF,TGTGCCAGCAGTAGGGACGGAATCAATCAGCCCCAGCATTTT
TRBD1,TRBV28,TRBJ2-1,-,CASSLGQPMRQFF,TGTGCCAGCAGTTTGGGACAGCCTATGCGGCAGTTCTTC
TRBD1,TRBV19,TRBJ2-2,-,CASSSGDRNTGELFF,TGTGCCAGTAGTTCAGGGGACAGAAACACCGGGGAGCTGTTTTTT
TRBD2,TRBV9,TRBJ2-5,-,CASSPRLAGAETQYF,TGTGCCAGCAGCCCCCGTCTAGCGGGAGCGGAGACCCAGTACTTC
-,TRBV19,TRBJ1-3,-,CASSIAGTGNTIYF,TGTGCCAGTAGTATAGCAGGGACTGGAAACACCATATATTTT
-,TRBV27,TRBJ1-1,-,CASSPHQGTEAFF,TGTGCCAGCAGTCCGCATCAGGGGACTGAAGCTTTCTTT
-,TRBV10-3,TRBJ2-5,-,CAISVRGAQETQYF,TGTGCCATCAGTGTCCGGGGGGCACAAGAGACCCAGTACTTC
-,TRBV30,TRBJ1-2,-,CAWSVLGRGIYGYTF,TGTGCCTGGAGTGTACTAGGGAGAGGGATCTATGGCTACACCTTC
-,TRBV7-2,TRBJ2-5,-,CASSLGGVGQETQYF,TGTGCCAGCAGCTTAGGAGGCGTGGGACAAGAGACCCAGTACTTC
-,TRBV11-2,TRBJ1-1,-,CASSPALGNTEAFF,TGTGCCAGCAGCCCAGCGCTTGGGAACACTGAAGCTTTCTTT
TRBD1,TRBV19,TRBJ1-5,-,CASKRDRTSNQPQHF,TGTGCCAGTAAGAGGGACAGGACGAGCAATCAGCCCCAGCATTTT
TRBD2,TRBV5-4,TRBJ2-5,-,CASSLTSGEETQYF,TGTGCCAGCAGCTTGACTAGCGGGGAAGAGACCCAGTACTTC
-,TRBV5-5,TRBJ2-3,-,CASSLAQGTDTQYF,TGTGCCAGCAGCTTGGCACAGGGTACAGATACGCAGTATTTT
-,TRBV5-6,TRBJ2-7,-,CASSLGGYEQYF,TGTGCCAGCAGCTTGGGGGGTTACGAGCAGTACTTC
TRBD1,TRBV30,TRBJ2-7,-,CAWTGTGPYEQYF,TGTGCCTGGACCGGGACAGGACCCTACGAGCAGTACTTC